This is a list of T cell receptor beta chains from one sample in a study of blood T cell repertoires in COVID-19. Sequenced by immunoSEQ multiplex PCR; TCRdb stores in-frame clones only, minus some. Here the sample spans 110,000 to 150,000 clones, roughly 85% being singletons. The sample comprised peripheral blood. These receptors all come from a man between 50 and 59 years old with acute or convalescent COVID-19. Both conserved end residues are part of each CDR3. The D gene is left open where the match is weak. Clone sizes are given selectively: once, few, many, or a class where the clone is expanded.

>TRBJ1-6|once|14|.|TRBV7-9
CASSSDRDNSPLHF
TGTGCCAGCAGCTCGGACAGAGATAATTCTCCCCTCCACTTT
>TRBJ2-1|.|15|.|TRBV7-8
CASQSQQGAYNEQFF
TGTGCCAGCCAGTCCCAACAGGGTGCCTACAATGAGCAGTTCTTC
>TRBJ1-3|.|15|.|TRBV2
CASSEARRAGNTIYF
TGTGCCAGCAGTGAAGCGCGCAGGGCTGGAAACACCATATATTTT
>TRBJ1-2|few|12|.|TRBV5-5
CASSSTGNGYTF
TGTGCCAGCAGCTCCACAGGGAATGGCTACACCTTC
>TRBJ2-2|.|14|TRBD1|TRBV5-1
CASSSGTVTGELFF
TGCGCCAGCAGTTCCGGGACAGTCACCGGGGAGCTGTTTTTT
>TRBJ2-5|few|15|.|TRBV9
CASSVVGGNSETQYF
TGTGCCAGCAGCGTAGTTGGAGGGAACTCGGAGACCCAGTACTTC
>TRBJ1-4|.|16|.|TRBV5-6
CASSLDPDSFNEKLFF
TGTGCCAGCAGCTTGGACCCAGACAGCTTTAATGAAAAACTGTTTTTT
>TRBJ2-1|.|17|TRBD2|TRBV5-4
CASSLGRASGGYNEQFF
TGTGCCAGCAGCTTGGGTCGGGCTAGCGGAGGGTACAATGAGCAGTTCTTC
>TRBJ1-6|.|13|TRBD1|TRBV30
CAWEVDRGVPLHF
TGTGCCTGGGAAGTTGACAGGGGAGTACCCCTCCACTTT
>TRBJ1-6|.|15|TRBD1|TRBV14
CASSLRDRGLSPLHF
TGTGCCAGCAGCCTACGGGACAGGGGGCTTTCACCCCTCCACTTT
>TRBJ2-7|.|15|TRBD2|TRBV4-1
CASSQLLAGAYEQYF
TGCGCCAGCAGCCAACTTCTAGCGGGAGCCTACGAGCAGTACTTC
>TRBJ1-2|once|16|TRBD1|TRBV3-1/TRBV3-2
CASSQDRTGIFYGYTF
TGTGCCAGCAGCCAAGATCGGACAGGGATTTTTTATGGCTACACCTTC
>TRBJ2-2|.|16|TRBD1|TRBV7-3
CASRPTGGRTTGELFF
TGTGCCAGCAGGCCTACAGGGGGTAGGACCACCGGGGAGCTGTTTTTT
>TRBJ1-1|.|13|.|TRBV2
CASGGVGDVEAFF
TGTGCCAGCGGCGGGGTGGGGGATGTTGAAGCTTTCTTT
>TRBJ2-1|once|14|.|TRBV11-2
CASSFRGSYNEQFF
TGTGCCAGCAGCTTTAGGGGCTCCTACAATGAGCAGTTCTTC
>TRBJ1-2|.|13|.|TRBV28
CASSFRENYGYTF
TGTGCCAGCAGTTTCCGGGAGAACTATGGCTACACCTTC
>TRBJ1-1|.|14|TRBD1|TRBV5-1
CASSAGQANTEAFF
TGCGCCAGCAGCGCGGGACAGGCAAACACTGAAGCTTTCTTT
>TRBJ1-2|few|14|.|TRBV30
CAWSVKGTPYGYTF
TGTGCCTGGAGTGTAAAAGGGACTCCCTATGGCTACACCTTC
>TRBJ2-1|.|14|.|TRBV4-1
CASSQEPLPQVQFF
TGCGCCAGCAGCCAAGAACCCCTCCCCCAGGTGCAGTTCTTC
>TRBJ1-2|.|12|.|TRBV12-3/TRBV12-4
CASSLIRGGYTF
TGTGCCAGCAGTCTAATCAGGGGTGGCTACACCTTC
>TRBJ1-1|few|13|.|TRBV2
CASSEQKNTEAFF
TGTGCCAGCAGTGAACAGAAGAACACTGAAGCTTTCTTT
>TRBJ2-5|once|14|TRBD2|TRBV19
CASSIRAGGETQYF
TGTGCCAGTAGTATTCGAGCGGGAGGGGAGACCCAGTACTTC
>TRBJ2-2|.|14|.|TRBV11-2
CASSSQGSTGELFF
TGTGCCAGCAGCTCGCAGGGGTCCACCGGGGAGCTGTTTTTT
>TRBJ2-1|.|14|TRBD2|TRBV6-5
CASREVAGSGEQFF
TGTGCCAGCAGGGAGGTAGCGGGAAGTGGCGAGCAGTTCTTC
>TRBJ1-4|.|13|TRBD1|TRBV9
CASTNTGAEKLFF
TGTGCCAGCACCAATACAGGGGCTGAAAAACTGTTTTTT
>TRBJ2-5|.|12|.|TRBV5-1
CASSVGEETQYF
TGCGCCAGCTCTGTGGGAGAGGAGACCCAGTACTTC
>TRBJ2-2|.|13|.|TRBV24-1
CATSGFGTGELFF
TGTGCCACCAGTGGGTTCGGCACCGGGGAGCTGTTTTTT
>TRBJ2-1|.|15|TRBD2|TRBV19
CASTSLADQINEQFF
TGTGCCAGTACCTCACTAGCGGACCAAATCAATGAGCAGTTCTTC
>TRBJ1-5|once|15|TRBD1|TRBV18
CASSPGTDSNQPQHF
TGTGCCAGCTCCCCCGGGACAGATAGCAATCAGCCCCAGCATTTT
>TRBJ1-4|.|15|TRBD1|TRBV5-4
CASSFTRDRGEKLFF
TGTGCCAGCAGCTTTACCCGGGACAGGGGGGAAAAACTGTTTTTT
>TRBJ2-1|.|17|TRBD2|TRBV5-4
CASSLGSGRSSYNEQFF
TGTGCCAGCAGCTTGGGTAGCGGGAGGAGCTCCTACAATGAGCAGTTCTTC
>TRBJ1-5|.|16|TRBD1|TRBV6-1
CASSEDRGPHNQPQHF
TGTGCCAGCAGTGAGGACAGGGGACCTCACAATCAGCCCCAGCATTTT
>TRBJ1-4|.|14|.|TRBV30
CAWSLGLGKEKLFF
TGTGCCTGGAGTCTTGGACTTGGGAAGGAAAAACTGTTTTTT
>TRBJ2-7|.|16|.|TRBV4-1
CASSQEGGGRFPEQYF
TGCGCCAGCAGCCAAGAAGGGGGGGGCCGTTTCCCCGAGCAGTACTTC
>TRBJ1-2|.|16|.|TRBV3-1/TRBV3-2
CASSQEWSGPGYGYTF
TGTGCCAGCAGCCAAGAATGGTCCGGTCCTGGCTATGGCTACACCTTC
>TRBJ2-7|.|16|TRBD1|TRBV18
CASSPPGQGVFYEQYF
TGTGCCAGCTCACCACCGGGACAGGGGGTTTTTTACGAGCAGTACTTC
>TRBJ2-5|.|17|TRBD2|TRBV11-3
CASSLGGYSGSRETQYF
TGTGCCAGCAGCTTGGGCGGATACAGCGGGAGTAGGGAGACCCAGTACTTC
>TRBJ2-2|.|13|.|TRBV19
CASSKPNTGELFF
TGTGCCAGTAGTAAGCCGAACACCGGGGAGCTGTTTTTT
>TRBJ2-1|.|14|.|TRBV6-1
CASSEVGSYNEQFF
TGTGCCAGCAGTGAAGTCGGGTCCTACAATGAGCAGTTCTTC
>TRBJ2-3|once|11|.|TRBV5-6
CASSLTGTQYF
TGTGCCAGCAGCTTGACAGGGACGCAGTATTTT
>TRBJ2-4|.|13|.|TRBV18
CASSPDRLAIQYF
TGTGCCAGCTCACCTGACCGCTTAGCCATTCAGTACTTC
>TRBJ1-1|.|15|.|TRBV7-8
CASSNFGSTGAEAFF
TGTGCCAGCAGCAATTTTGGGTCAACAGGCGCTGAAGCTTTCTTT
>TRBJ2-1|.|15|.|TRBV5-1
CASSFTGQGYNEQFF
TGCGCCAGCAGCTTTACCGGGCAGGGTTACAATGAGCAGTTCTTC
>TRBJ1-6|.|15|.|TRBV5-1
CASSLGSSYNSPLHF
TGCGCCAGCAGCTTGGGGAGCTCCTATAATTCACCCCTCCACTTT
>TRBJ2-3|.|15|.|TRBV7-2
CASNTESGRTDTQYF
TGTGCCAGCAACACGGAAAGCGGGCGGACAGATACGCAGTATTTT
>TRBJ2-2|.|16|TRBD1|TRBV14
CASSQDLRQGNGELFF
TGTGCCAGCAGCCAAGACCTAAGACAGGGGAACGGGGAGCTGTTTTTT
>TRBJ2-7|.|13|.|TRBV14
CASSQEPGFTQYF
TGTGCCAGCAGCCAAGAGCCCGGGTTCACGCAGTACTTC
>TRBJ1-6|.|15|TRBD1|TRBV6-5
CASSLDRVEVSPLHF
TGTGCCAGCAGTCTTGACAGGGTTGAGGTTTCACCCCTCCACTTT
>TRBJ2-7|.|12|TRBD2|TRBV24-1
CATSDPGEGQYF
TGTGCCACCAGTGATCCGGGGGAGGGTCAGTACTTC
>TRBJ1-3|.|15|.|TRBV5-4
CASSLDSISGNTIYF
TGTGCCAGCAGCTTGGATTCTATCTCTGGAAACACCATATATTTT
>TRBJ2-5|once|14|TRBD2|TRBV5-1
CASSPGGARETQYF
TGCGCCAGCAGCCCGGGGGGGGCGAGGGAGACCCAGTACTTC
>TRBJ2-5|.|15|.|TRBV11-3
CASSLEASSLETQYF
TGTGCCAGCAGTCTAGAGGCGTCTAGCCTGGAGACCCAGTACTTC
>TRBJ1-5|once|17|.|TRBV30
CAWSKGHETYSNQPQHF
TGTGCCTGGAGTAAGGGGCACGAAACCTATAGCAATCAGCCCCAGCATTTT
>TRBJ2-7|.|14|.|TRBV9
CASSVGVSSYEQYF
TGTGCCAGCAGCGTAGGTGTGAGCTCCTACGAGCAGTACTTC
>TRBJ1-6|.|18|TRBD1|TRBV3-1/TRBV3-2
CASRQISTGARGYSPLHF
TGTGCCAGCAGACAAATTTCAACAGGGGCCCGAGGGTATTCACCCCTCCACTTT
>TRBJ1-5|.|14|.|TRBV6-5
CASSRAGNHQPQHF
TGTGCCAGCAGCCGGGCAGGGAATCATCAGCCCCAGCATTTT
>TRBJ1-5|.|14|TRBD1|TRBV6-5
CASLPQGADQPQHF
TGTGCCAGCCTCCCACAGGGGGCTGATCAGCCCCAGCATTTT